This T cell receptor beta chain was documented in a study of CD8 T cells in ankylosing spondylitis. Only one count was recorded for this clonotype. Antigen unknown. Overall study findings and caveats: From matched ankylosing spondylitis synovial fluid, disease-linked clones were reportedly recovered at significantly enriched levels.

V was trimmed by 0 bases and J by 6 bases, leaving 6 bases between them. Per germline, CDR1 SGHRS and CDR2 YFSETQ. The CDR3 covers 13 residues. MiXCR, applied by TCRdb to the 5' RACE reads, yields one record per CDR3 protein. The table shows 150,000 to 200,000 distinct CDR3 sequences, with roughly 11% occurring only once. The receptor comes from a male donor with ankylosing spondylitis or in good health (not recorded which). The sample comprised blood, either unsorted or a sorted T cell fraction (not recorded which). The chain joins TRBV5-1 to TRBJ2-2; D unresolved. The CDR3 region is CASSLVEAGELFF. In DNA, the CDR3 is TGCGCCAGCAGCTTGGTCGAGGCCGGGGAGCTGTTTTTT.